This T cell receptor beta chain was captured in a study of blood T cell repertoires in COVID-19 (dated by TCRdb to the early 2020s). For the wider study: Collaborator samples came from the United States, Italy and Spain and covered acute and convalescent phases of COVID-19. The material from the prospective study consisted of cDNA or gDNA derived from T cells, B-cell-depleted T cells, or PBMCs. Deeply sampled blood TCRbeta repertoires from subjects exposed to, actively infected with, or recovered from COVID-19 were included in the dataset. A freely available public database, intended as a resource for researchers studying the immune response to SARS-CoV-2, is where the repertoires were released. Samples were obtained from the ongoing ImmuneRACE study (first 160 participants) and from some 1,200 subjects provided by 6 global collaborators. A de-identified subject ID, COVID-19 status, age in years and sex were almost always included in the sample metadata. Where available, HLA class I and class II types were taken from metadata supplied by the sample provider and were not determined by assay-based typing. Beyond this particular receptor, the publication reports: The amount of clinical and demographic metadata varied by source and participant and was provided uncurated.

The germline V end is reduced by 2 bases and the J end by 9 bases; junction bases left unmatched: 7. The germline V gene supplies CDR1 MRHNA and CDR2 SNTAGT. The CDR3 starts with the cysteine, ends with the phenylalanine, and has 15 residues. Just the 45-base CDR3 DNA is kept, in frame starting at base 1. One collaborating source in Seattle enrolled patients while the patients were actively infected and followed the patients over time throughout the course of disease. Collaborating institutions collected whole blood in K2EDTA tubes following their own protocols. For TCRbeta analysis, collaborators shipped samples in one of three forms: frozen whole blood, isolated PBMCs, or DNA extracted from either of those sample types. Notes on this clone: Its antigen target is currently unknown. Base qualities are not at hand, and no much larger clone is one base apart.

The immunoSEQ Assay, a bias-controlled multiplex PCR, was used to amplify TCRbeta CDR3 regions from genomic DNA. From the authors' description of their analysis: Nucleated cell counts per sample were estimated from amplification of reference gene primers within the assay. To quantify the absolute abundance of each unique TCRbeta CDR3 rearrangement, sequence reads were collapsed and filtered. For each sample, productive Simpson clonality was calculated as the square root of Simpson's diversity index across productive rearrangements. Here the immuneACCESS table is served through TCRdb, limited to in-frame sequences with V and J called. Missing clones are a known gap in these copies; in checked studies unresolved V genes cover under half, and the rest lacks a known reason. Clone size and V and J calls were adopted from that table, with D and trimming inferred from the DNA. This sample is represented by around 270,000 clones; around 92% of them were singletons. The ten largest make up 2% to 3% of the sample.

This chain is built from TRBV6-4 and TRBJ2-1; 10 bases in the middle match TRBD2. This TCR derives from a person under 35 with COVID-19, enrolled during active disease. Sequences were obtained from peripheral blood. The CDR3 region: CASSDLAGATGEQFF. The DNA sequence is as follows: TGTGCCAGCAGTGACCTAGCGGGAGCGACGGGTGAGCAGTTCTTC.